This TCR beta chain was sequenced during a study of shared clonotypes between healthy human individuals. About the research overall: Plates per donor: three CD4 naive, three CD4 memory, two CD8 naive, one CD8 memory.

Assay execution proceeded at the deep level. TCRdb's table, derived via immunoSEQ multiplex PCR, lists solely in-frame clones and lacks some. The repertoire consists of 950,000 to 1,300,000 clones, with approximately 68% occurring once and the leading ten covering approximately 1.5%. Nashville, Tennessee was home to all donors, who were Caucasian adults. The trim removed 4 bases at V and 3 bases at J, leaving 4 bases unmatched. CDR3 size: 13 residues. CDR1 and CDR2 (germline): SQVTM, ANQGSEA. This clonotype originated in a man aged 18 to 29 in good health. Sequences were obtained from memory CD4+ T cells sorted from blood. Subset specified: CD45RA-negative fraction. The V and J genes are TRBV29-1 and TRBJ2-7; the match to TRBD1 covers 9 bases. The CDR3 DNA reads TGCAGCGTTGCTGCGGGACAGGGCTACGAGCAGTACTTC. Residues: CSVAAGQGYEQYF.